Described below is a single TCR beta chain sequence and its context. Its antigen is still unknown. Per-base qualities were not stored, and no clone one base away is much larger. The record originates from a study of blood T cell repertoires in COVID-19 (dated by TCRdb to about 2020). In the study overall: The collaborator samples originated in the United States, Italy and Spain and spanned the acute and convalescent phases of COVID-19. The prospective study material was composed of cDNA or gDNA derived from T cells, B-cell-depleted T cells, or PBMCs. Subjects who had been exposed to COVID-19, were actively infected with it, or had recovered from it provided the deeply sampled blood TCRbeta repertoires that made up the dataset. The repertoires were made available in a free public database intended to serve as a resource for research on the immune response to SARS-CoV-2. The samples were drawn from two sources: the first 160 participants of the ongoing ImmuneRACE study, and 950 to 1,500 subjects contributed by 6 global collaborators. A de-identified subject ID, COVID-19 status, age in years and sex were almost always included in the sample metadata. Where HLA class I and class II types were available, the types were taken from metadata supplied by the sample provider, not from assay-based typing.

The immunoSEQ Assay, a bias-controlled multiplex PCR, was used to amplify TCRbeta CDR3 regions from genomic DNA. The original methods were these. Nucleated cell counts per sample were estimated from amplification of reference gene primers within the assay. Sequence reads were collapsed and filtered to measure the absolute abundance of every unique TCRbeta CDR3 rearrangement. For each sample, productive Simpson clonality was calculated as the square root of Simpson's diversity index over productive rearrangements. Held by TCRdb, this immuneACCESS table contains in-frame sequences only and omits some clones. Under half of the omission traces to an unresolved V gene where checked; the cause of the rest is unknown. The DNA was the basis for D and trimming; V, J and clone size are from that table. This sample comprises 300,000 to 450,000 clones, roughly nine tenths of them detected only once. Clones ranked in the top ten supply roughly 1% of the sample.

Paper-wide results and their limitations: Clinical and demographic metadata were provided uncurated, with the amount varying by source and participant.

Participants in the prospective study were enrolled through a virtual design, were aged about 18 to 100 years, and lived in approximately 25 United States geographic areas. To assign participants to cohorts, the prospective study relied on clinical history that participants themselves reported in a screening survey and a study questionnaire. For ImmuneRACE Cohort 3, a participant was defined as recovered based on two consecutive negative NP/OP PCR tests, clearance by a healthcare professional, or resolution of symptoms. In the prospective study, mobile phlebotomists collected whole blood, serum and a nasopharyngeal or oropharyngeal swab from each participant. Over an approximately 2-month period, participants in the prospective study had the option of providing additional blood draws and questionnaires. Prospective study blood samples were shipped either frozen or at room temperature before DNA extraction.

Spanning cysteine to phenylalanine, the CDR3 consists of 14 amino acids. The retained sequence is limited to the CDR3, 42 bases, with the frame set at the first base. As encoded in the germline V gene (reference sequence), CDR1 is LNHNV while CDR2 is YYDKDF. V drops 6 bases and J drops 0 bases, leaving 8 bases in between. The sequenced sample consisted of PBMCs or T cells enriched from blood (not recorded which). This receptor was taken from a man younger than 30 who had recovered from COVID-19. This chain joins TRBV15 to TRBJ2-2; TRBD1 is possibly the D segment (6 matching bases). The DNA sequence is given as TGTGCCACCAGATGGGGGCCGAACACCGGGGAGCTGTTTTTT. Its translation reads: CATRWGPNTGELFF.